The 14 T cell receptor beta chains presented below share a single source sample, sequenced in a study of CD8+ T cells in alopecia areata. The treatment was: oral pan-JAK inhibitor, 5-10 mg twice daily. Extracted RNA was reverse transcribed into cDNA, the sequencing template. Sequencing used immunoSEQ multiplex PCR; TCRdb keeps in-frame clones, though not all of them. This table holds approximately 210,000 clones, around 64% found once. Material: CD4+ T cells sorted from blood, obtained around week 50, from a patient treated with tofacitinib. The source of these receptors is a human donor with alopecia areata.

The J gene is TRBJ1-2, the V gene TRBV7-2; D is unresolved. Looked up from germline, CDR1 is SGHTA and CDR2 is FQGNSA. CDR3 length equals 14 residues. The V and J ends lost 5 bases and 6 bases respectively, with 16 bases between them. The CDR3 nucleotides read TGTGCCAGCAGCCTGAGTCGGACGACCCATGGCTACACCTTC. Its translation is CASSLSRTTHGYTF. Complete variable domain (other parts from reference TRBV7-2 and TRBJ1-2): GAGVSQSPSNKVTEKGKDVELRCDPISGHTALYWYRQSLGQGLEFLIYFQGNSAPDKSGLPSDRFSAERTGGSVSTLTIQRTQQEDSAVYLCASSLSRTTHGYTFGSGTRLTVV.

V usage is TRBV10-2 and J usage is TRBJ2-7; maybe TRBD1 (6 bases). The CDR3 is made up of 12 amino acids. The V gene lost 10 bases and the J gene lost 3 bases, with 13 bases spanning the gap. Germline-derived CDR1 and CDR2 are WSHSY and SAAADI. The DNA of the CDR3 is TGCGCCACATCGACAGGCAGCTACGAGCAGTACTTC. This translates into CATSTGSYEQYF.

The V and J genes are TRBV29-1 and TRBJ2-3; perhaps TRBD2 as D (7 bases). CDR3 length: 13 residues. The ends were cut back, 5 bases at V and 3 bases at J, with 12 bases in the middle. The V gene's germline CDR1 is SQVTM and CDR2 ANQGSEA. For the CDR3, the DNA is TGCAGCGTTTCTAGGGGGGGAACAGATACGCAGTATTTT. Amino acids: CSVSRGGTDTQYF.

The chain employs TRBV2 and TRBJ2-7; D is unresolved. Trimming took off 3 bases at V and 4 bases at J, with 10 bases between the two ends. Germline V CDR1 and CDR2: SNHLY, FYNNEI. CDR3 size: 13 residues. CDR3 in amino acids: CASSDVVKYEQYF. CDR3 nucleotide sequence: TGTGCCAGCAGTGATGTCGTGAAATACGAGCAGTACTTC.

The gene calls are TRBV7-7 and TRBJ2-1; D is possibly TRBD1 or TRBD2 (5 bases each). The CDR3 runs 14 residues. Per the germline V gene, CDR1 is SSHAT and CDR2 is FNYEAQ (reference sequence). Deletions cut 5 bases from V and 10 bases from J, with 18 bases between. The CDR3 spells CASSPGPPQGEQFF. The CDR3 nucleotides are TGTGCCAGCAGCCCGGGACCACCACAAGGGGAGCAGTTCTTC.

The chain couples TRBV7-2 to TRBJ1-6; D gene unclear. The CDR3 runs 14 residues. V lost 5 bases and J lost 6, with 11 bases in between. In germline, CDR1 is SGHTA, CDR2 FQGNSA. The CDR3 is CASSPSRVNSPLHF. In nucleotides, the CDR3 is TGTGCCAGCAGCCCCTCGAGGGTTAATTCACCCCTCCACTTT.

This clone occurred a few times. This CDR3 is CASSLGRFNLHF. In DNA, the CDR3 is TGTGCCAGCAGCTTGGGACGTTTTAACCTCCACTTT. The chain couples TRBV5-8 to TRBJ1-6; D is unresolved. CDR1 and CDR2 from the germline V gene are SGHTS and YDEGEE. The CDR3 sequence is 12 residues long. The V end lost 0 bases, the J end lost 15 bases, and 10 bases lay between the germline ends.

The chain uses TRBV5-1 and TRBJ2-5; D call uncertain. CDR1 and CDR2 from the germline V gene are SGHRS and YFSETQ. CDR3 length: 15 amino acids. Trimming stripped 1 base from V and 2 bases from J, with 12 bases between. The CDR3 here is CASSLYTGEQETQYF. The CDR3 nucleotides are TGCGCCAGCAGCTTGTACACTGGAGAACAAGAGACCCAGTACTTC. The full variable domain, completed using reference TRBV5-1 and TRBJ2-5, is KAGVTQTPRYLIKTRGQQVTLSCSPISGHRSVSWYQQTPGQGLQFLFEYFSETQRNKGNFPGRFSGRQFSNSRSEMNVSTLELGDSALYLCASSLYTGEQETQYFGPGTRLLVL.

The CDR3 spells CATYLGLSSYEQYF. DNA for the CDR3: TGTGCCACCTACTTGGGACTTAGCTCCTACGAGCAGTACTTC. This sequence joins TRBV6-1 and TRBJ2-7, with a possible D match to TRBD2 (6 bases). Germline CDR1 is MNHNS and CDR2 is SASEGT. This CDR3 contains 14 residues. V was trimmed by 10 bases and J by 0 bases, leaving 16 bases between them.

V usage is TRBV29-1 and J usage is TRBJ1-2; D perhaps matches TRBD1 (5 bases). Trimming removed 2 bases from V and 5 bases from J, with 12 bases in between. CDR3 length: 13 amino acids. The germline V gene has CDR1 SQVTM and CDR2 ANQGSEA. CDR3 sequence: CSVEIQASYGYTF. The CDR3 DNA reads TGCAGCGTTGAAATACAGGCTTCTTATGGCTACACCTTC. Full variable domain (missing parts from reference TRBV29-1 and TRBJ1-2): SAVISQKPSRDICQRGTSLTIQCQVDSQVTMMFWYRQQPGQSLTLIATANQGSEATYESGFVIDKFPISRPNLTFSTLTVSNMSPEDSSIYLCSVEIQASYGYTFGSGTRLTVV.

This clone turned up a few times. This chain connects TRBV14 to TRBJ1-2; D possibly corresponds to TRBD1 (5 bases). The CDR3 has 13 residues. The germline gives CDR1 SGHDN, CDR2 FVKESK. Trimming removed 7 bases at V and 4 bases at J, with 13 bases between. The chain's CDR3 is CASTPSGGYGYTF. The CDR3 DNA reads TGTGCCAGCACCCCGTCGGGGGGCTATGGCTACACCTTC.

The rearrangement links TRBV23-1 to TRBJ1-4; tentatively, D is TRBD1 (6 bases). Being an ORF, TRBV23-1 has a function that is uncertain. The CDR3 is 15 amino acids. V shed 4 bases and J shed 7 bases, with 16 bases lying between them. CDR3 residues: CASSPQVQGGEKLFF. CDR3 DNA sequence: TGCGCCAGCAGTCCCCAAGTACAGGGAGGTGAAAAACTGTTTTTT.

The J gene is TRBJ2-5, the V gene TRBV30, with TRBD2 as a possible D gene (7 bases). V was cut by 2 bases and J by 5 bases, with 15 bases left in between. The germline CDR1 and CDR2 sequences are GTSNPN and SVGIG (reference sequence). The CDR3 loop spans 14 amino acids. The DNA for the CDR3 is TGTGCCTGGAGTTCCCGGGGGGCCGGTGAGACCCAGTACTTC. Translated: CAWSSRGAGETQYF.

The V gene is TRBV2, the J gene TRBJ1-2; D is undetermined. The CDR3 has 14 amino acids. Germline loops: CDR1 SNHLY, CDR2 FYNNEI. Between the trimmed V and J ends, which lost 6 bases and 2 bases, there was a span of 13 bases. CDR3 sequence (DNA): TGTGCCAGCAGCCACGGACTGGAAAACTATGGCTACACCTTC. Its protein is CASSHGLENYGYTF.